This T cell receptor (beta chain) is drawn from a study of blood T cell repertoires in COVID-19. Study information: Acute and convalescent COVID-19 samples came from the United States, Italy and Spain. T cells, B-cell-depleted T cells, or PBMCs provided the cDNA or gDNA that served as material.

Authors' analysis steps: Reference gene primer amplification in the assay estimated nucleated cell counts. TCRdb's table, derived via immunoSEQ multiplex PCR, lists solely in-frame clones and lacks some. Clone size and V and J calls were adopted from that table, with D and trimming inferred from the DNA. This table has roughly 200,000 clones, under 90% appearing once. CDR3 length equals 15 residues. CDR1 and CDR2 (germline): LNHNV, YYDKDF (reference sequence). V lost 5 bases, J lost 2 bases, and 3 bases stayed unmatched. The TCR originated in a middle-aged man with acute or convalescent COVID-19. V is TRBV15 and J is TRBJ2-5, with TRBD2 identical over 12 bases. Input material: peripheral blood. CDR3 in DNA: TGTGCCACCAGCCTAGCGGGGGGGGGACAAGAGACCCAGTACTTC. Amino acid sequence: CATSLAGGGQETQYF.